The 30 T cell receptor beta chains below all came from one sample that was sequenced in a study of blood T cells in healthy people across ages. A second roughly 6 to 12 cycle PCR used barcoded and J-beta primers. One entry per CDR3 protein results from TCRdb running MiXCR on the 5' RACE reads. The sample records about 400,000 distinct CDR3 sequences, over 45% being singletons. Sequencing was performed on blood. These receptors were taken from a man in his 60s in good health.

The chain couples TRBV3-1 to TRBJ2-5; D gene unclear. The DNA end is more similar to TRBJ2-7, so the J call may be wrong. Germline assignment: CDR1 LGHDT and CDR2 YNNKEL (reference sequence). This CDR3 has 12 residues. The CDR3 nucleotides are TGTGCCAGCAGCCAAGTTGGAACCGAGCAGTACTTC. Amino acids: CASSQVGTEQYF.

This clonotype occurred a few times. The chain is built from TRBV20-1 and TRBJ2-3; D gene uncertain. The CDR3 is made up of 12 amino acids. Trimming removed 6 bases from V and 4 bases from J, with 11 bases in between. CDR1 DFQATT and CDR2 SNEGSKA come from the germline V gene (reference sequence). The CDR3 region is CSARASADTQYF. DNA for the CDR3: TGCAGTGCCCGGGCCTCGGCAGATACGCAGTATTTT.

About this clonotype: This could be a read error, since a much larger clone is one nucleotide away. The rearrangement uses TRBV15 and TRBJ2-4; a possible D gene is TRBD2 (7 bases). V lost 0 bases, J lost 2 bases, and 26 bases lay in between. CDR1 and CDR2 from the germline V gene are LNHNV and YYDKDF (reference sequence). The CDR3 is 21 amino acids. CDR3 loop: CATSRDGPNTGRGLTKNIQYF. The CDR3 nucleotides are TGTGCCACCAGCAGAGATGGGCCTAATACAGGGAGGGGGTTGACCAAAAACATTCAGTACTTC.

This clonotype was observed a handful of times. The CDR3 bases are TGTGCCAGCAGGCTGACTAGCGGGAATGGTGAGACCCAGTACTTC. Translating it yields CASRLTSGNGETQYF. This chain uses TRBV6-1 with TRBJ2-7; 11 bases fit TRBD2. With the DNA end fitting TRBJ2-5 better, the J assignment may be wrong. This CDR3 has 15 amino acids. Germline CDR1 and CDR2: MNHNS and SASEGT.

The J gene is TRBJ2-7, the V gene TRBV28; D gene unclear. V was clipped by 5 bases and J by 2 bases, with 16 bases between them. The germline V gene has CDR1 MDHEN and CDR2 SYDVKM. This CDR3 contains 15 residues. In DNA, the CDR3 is TGTGCCAGCAGTCCCCGGATGGGGTACCCCTACGAGCAGTACTTC. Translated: CASSPRMGYPYEQYF.

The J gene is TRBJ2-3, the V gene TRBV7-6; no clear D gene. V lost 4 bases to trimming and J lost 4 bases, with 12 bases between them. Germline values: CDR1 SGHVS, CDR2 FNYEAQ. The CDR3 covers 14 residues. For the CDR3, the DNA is TGTGCCAGCAGCTCGCCCACCTTAGCAGATACGCAGTATTTT. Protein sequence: CASSSPTLADTQYF. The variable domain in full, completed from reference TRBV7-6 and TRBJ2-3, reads GAGVSQSPRYKVTKRGQDVALRCDPISGHVSLYWYRQALGQGPEFLTYFNYEAQQDKSGLPNDRFSAERPEGSISTLTIQRTEQRDSAMYRCASSSPTLADTQYFGPGTRLTVL.

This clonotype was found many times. Written as DNA, the CDR3 is TGTGCCAGCAGCTCTACAGGGTTTAATTCACCCCTCCACTTT. It yields the protein CASSSTGFNSPLHF. The gene calls are TRBV7-9 and TRBJ1-6; D is possibly TRBD1 (6 bases). Germline CDR1 and CDR2: SEHNR and FQNEAQ (reference sequence). The ends were cut back, 4 bases at V and 6 bases at J, with 10 bases in the middle. This CDR3 spans 14 amino acids.

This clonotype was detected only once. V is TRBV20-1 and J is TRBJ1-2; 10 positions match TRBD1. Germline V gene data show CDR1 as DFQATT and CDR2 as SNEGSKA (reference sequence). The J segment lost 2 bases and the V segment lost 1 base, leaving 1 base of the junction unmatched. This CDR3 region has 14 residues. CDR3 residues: CSARGGQGNYGYTF. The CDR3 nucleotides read TGCAGTGCTAGAGGGGGACAGGGGAACTATGGCTACACCTTC.

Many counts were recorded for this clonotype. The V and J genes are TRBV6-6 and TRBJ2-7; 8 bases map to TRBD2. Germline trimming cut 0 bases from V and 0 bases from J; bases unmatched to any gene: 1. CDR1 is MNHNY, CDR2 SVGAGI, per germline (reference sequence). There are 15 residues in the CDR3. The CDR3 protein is CASSYSGTSSYEQYF. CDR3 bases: TGTGCCAGCAGTTACTCAGGGACTAGCTCCTACGAGCAGTACTTC.

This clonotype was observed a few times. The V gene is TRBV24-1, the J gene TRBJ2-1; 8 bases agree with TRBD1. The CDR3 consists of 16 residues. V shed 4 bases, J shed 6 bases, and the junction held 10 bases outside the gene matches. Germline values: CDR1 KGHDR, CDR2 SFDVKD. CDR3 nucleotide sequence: TGTGCCACCAGTGACACGGACAGGGCCGGCCCCAATGAGCAGTTCTTC. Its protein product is CATSDTDRAGPNEQFF.

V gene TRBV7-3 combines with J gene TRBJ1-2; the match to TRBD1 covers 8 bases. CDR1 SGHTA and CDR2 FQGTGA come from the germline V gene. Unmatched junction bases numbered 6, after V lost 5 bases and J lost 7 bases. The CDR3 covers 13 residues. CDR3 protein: CASSADRAGGYTF. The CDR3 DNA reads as TGTGCCAGCAGCGCGGACAGGGCGGGTGGCTACACCTTC.

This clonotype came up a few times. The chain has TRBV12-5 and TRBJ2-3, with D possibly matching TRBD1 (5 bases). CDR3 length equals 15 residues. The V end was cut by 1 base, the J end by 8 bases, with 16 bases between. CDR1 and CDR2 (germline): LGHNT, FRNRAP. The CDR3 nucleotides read TGTGCTAGTGGTTTGGATCAGGGTGTATCAGGTACGCAGTATTTT. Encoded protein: CASGLDQGVSGTQYF.

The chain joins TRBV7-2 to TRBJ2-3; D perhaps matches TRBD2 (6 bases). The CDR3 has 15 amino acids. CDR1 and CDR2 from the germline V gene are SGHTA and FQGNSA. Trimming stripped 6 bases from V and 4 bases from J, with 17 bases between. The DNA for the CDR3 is TGTGCCAGCAGGGGTTTCGGGGGAGGATCAGATACGCAGTATTTT. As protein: CASRGFGGGSDTQYF.

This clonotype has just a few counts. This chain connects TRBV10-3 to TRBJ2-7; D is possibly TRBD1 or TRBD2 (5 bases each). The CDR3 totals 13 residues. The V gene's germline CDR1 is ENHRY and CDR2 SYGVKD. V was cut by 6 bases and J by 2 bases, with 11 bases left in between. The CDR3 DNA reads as TGTGCCATCAGCCCGGGACCGGCCTACGAGCAGTACTTC. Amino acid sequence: CAISPGPAYEQYF.

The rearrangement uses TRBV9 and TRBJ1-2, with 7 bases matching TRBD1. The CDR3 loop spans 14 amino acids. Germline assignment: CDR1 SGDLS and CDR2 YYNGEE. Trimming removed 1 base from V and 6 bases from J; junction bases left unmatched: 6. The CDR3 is CASSVTPGGDGYTF. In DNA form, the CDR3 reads TGTGCCAGCAGCGTAACCCCAGGGGGAGATGGCTACACCTTC.

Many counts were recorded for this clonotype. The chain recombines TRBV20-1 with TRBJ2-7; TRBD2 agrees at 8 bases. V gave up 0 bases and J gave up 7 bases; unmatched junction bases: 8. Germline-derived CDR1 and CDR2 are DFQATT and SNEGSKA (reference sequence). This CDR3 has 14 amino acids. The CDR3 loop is CSARDPGGGPEQYF. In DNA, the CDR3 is TGCAGTGCTAGAGATCCGGGGGGGGGCCCTGAGCAGTACTTC.

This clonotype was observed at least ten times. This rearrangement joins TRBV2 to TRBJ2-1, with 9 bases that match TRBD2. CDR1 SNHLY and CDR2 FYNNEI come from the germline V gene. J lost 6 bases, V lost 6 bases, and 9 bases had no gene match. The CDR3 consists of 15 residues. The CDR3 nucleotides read TGTGCCAGCAGGTTAGCGGGGGCTGGGATCAATGAGCAGTTCTTC. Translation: CASRLAGAGINEQFF.

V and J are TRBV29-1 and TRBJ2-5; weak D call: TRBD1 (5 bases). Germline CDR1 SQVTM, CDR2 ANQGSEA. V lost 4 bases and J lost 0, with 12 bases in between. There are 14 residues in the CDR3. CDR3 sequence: CSVGQSPYQETQYF. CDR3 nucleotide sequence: TGCAGCGTTGGACAGAGCCCGTACCAAGAGACCCAGTACTTC.

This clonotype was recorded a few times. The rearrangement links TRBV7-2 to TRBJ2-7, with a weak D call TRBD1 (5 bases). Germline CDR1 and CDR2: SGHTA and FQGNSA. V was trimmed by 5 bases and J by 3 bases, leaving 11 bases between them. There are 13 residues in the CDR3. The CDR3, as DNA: TGTGCCAGCAGCGAAACAGGACACTACGAGCAGTACTTC. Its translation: CASSETGHYEQYF. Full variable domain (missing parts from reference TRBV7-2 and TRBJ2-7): GAGVSQSPSNKVTEKGKDVELRCDPISGHTALYWYRQSLGQGLEFLIYFQGNSAPDKSGLPSDRFSAERTGGSVSTLTIQRTQQEDSAVYLCASSETGHYEQYFGPGTRLTVT.

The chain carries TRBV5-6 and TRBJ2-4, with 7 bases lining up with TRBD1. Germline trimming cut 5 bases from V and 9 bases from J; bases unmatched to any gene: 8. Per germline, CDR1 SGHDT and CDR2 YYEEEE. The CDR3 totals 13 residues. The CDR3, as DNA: TGTGCCAGCAGTTTTGACAGGGTTGGCATTCAGTACTTC. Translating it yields CASSFDRVGIQYF. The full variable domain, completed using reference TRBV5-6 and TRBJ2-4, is DAGVTQSPTHLIKTRGQQVTLRCSPKSGHDTVSWYQQALGQGPQFIFQYYEEEERQRGNFPDRFSGHQFPNYSSELNVNALLLGDSALYLCASSFDRVGIQYFGAGTRLSVL.

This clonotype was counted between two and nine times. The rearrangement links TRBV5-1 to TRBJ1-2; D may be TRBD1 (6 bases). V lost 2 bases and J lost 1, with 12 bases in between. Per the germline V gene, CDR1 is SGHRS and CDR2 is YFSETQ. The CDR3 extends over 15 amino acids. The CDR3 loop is CASSLTRGFNYGYTF. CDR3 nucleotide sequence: TGCGCCAGCAGCTTAACCAGGGGATTTAACTATGGCTACACCTTC.

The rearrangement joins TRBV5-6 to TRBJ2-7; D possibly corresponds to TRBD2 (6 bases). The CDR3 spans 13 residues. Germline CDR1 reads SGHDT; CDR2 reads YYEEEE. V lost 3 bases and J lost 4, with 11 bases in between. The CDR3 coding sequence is TGTGCCAGCAGCTACCCGGGAGAGTACGAGCAGTACTTC. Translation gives CASSYPGEYEQYF.

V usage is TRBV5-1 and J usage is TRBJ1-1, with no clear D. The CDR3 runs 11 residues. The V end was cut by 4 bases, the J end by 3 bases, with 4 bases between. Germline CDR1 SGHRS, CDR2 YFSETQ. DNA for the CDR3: TGCGCCAGCAGCGTCGACACTGAAGCTTTCTTT. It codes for CASSVDTEAFF. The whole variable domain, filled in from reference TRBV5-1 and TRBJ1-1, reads KAGVTQTPRYLIKTRGQQVTLSCSPISGHRSVSWYQQTPGQGLQFLFEYFSETQRNKGNFPGRFSGRQFSNSRSEMNVSTLELGDSALYLCASSVDTEAFFGQGTRLTVV.

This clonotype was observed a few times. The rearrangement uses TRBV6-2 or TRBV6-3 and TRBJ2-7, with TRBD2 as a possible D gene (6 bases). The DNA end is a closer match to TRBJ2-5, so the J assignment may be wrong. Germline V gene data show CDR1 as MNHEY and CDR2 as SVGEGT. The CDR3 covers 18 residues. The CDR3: CASSYSIWGQGLQETQYF. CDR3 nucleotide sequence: TGTGCCAGCAGTTACTCGATCTGGGGCCAGGGACTCCAAGAGACCCAGTACTTC.

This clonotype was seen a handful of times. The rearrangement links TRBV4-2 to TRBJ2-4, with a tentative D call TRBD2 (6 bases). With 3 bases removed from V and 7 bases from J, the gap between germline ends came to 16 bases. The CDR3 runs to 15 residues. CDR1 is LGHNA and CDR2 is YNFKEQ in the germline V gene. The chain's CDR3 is CASSQSAGTSNIQYF. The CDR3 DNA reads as TGTGCCAGCAGCCAGTCCGCCGGGACTTCTAACATTCAGTACTTC.

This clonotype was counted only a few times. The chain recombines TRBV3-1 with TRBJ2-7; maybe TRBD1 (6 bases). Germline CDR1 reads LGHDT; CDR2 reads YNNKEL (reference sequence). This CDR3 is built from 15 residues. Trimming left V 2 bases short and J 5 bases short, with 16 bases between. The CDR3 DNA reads TGTGCCAGCAGCCAAAGGCAGGGGCGCGTTCACGAGCAGTACTTC. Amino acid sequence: CASSQRQGRVHEQYF.

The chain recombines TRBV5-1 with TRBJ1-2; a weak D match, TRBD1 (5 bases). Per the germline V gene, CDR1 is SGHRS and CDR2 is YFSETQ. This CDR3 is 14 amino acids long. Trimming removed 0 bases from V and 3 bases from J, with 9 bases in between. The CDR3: CASSLAEGHYGYTF. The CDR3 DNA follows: TGCGCCAGCAGCTTGGCCGAGGGGCACTATGGCTACACCTTC. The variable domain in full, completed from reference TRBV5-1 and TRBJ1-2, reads KAGVTQTPRYLIKTRGQQVTLSCSPISGHRSVSWYQQTPGQGLQFLFEYFSETQRNKGNFPGRFSGRQFSNSRSEMNVSTLELGDSALYLCASSLAEGHYGYTFGSGTRLTVV.

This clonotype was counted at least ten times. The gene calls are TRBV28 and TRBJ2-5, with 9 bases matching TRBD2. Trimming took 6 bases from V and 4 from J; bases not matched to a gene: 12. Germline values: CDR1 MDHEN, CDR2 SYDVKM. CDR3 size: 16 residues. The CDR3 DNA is TGTGCCAGCAGCCCGATAGCGGGAGCCCGGATAGAGACCCAGTACTTC. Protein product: CASSPIAGARIETQYF.

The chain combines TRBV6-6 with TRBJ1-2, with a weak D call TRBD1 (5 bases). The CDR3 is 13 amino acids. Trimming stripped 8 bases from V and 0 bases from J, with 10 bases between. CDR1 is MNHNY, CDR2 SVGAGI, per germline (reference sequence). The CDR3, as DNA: TGTGCCAGCTTTCACAGGACTAACTATGGCTACACCTTC. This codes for CASFHRTNYGYTF.

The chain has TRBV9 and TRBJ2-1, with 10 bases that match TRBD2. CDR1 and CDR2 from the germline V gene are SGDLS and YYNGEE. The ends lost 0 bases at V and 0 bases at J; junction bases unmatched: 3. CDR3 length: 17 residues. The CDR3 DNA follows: TGTGCCAGCAGCGTAGACGCTAGCGGGAGCTCCTACAATGAGCAGTTCTTC. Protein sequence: CASSVDASGSSYNEQFF.